Shown below are 20 T cell receptor beta chains from a single sample sequenced in a study of human T cells and chemical hapten exposure. From the RACE reads, TCRdb called clonotypes with MiXCR, one entry per CDR3 protein. The table shows about 77,000 distinct CDR3 sequences, with 14% occurring only once. Indicated time point: pre-sensitization, week 0. Treatment in this sample: therapeutic diphenylcyclopropenone sensitization with weekly scalp DPC. Sequencing was performed on whole blood, taken in connection with sensitization to the hapten diphenylcyclopropenone (DPC). The receptors originated from a woman aged 50 to 60 with alopecia areata. Some clones in this sample may be carry-over from other donors' samples.

This clonotype turned up a few times. The genes are TRBV27 and TRBJ2-7; D not resolved. V lost 2 bases and J lost 4, with 9 bases in between. Germline V lookup: CDR1 MNHEY, CDR2 SMNVEV (reference sequence). This CDR3 is built from 13 residues. The CDR3 sequence is CASSLSSGYEQYF. CDR3 DNA: TGTGCCAGCAGTTTAAGTTCGGGTTACGAGCAGTACTTC.

The sample holds a few counts of this clonotype. V gene TRBV28 combines with J gene TRBJ2-7, with D unresolved. The CDR3 length is 14 residues. Germline V CDR1 and CDR2: MDHEN, SYDVKM. The V and J ends lost 6 bases and 5 bases respectively, with 17 bases between them. CDR3 loop: CASRPPRSRDEQYF. CDR3 DNA: TGTGCCAGCAGACCGCCGCGGTCACGGGACGAGCAGTACTTC.

A few counts support this clonotype. The chain uses TRBV3-1 and TRBJ1-2, with TRBD1 identical over 8 bases. The CDR3 covers 15 residues. Trimming removed 5 bases from V and 8 bases from J; junction bases left unmatched: 13. The germline CDR1 and CDR2 sequences are LGHDT and YNNKEL (reference sequence). This chain's CDR3 is CASSGDFRGQRGYTF. As DNA, the CDR3 is TGTGCCAGCAGCGGAGACTTCAGGGGGCAAAGGGGCTACACCTTC.

This clonotype has a handful of counts. The chain carries TRBV20-1 and TRBJ2-3; the match to TRBD2 covers 8 bases. The CDR3 runs to 17 residues. Germline trimming cut 1 base from V and 2 bases from J; bases unmatched to any gene: 11. The germline V gene has CDR1 DFQATT and CDR2 SNEGSKA (reference sequence). The DNA for the CDR3 is TGCAGTGCTAGAGTTCTGTGGGGTAGCGGGGACACAGATACGCAGTATTTT. It encodes CSARVLWGSGDTDTQYF.

A few counts support this clonotype. This rearrangement joins TRBV20-1 to TRBJ2-7; 9 bases fit TRBD1. V shed 3 bases and J 8 bases; nucleotides not matched to a gene: 8. The germline V gene encodes CDR1 DFQATT and CDR2 SNEGSKA (reference sequence). This CDR3 has 13 residues. The CDR3 here is CSARGQGSGQQYF. In DNA, the CDR3 is TGCAGTGCTAGGGGACAGGGAAGTGGCCAGCAGTACTTC.

In its sample, this clonotype was seen a few times. The V and J genes are TRBV6-5 and TRBJ2-3; 8 bases match TRBD1. Trimming took 11 bases from V and 4 from J; bases not matched to a gene: 8. Germline CDR1 and CDR2: MNHEY and SVGAGI. This CDR3 has 13 amino acids. As DNA, the CDR3 is TGTGCCGTCCGCAGGGGGCGAGCAGATACGCAGTATTTT. Encoded protein: CAVRRGRADTQYF.

The gene calls are TRBV6-2 or TRBV6-3 and TRBJ2-2, with 14 bases aligning to TRBD2. Germline-derived CDR1 and CDR2 are MNHEY and SVGEGT. Trimming took 6 bases from V and 0 from J; bases not matched to a gene: 21. The CDR3 covers 23 residues. Here the CDR3 reads CASSYGLLPGTSGRSPNTGELFF. The CDR3 region has the DNA TGTGCCAGCAGCTACGGACTTCTCCCGGGGACTAGCGGGAGATCCCCGAACACCGGGGAGCTGTTTTTT.

The sample holds a few counts of this clonotype. The chain employs TRBV28 and TRBJ1-1; TRBD1 might be the D (6 bases). The CDR3 contains 13 residues. V was trimmed by 2 bases and J by 12 bases, leaving 16 bases between them. Per germline, CDR1 MDHEN and CDR2 SYDVKM. Written as DNA, the CDR3 is TGTGCCAGCAGTTTAGGGGGGCCCGCGGTACCTTTCTTT. It codes for CASSLGGPAVPFF.

The gene calls are TRBV7-2 and TRBJ1-1; D is ambiguous. Germline values: CDR1 SGHTA, CDR2 FQGNSA. With 5 bases removed from V and 0 bases from J, the gap between germline ends came to 7 bases. The CDR3 loop spans 13 amino acids. The CDR3 DNA is TGTGCCAGCAGCCCTTACCTGAACACTGAAGCTTTCTTT. This encodes CASSPYLNTEAFF. The full variable domain, with the rest looked up from reference TRBV7-2 and TRBJ1-1, is GAGVSQSPSNKVTEKGKDVELRCDPISGHTALYWYRQSLGQGLEFLIYFQGNSAPDKSGLPSDRFSAERTGGSVSTLTIQRTQQEDSAVYLCASSPYLNTEAFFGQGTRLTVV.

This clonotype came up a few times. A junction end diverges from the germline sequence, so it may reflect a read error. The V call is TRBV2, the J call TRBJ2-5, with 11 bases matching TRBD1. The germline gives CDR1 SNHLY, CDR2 FYNNEI. The CDR3 covers 14 residues. CDR3: CASSGQGALETQYF. In DNA, the CDR3 is TGTGCCAGTAGTGGACAGGGGGCCTTGGAGACCCAGTACTTC.

This clonotype was found many times. The genes are TRBV2 and TRBJ2-5, with D tentatively TRBD1 (7 bases). Germline CDR1 SNHLY, CDR2 FYNNEI. CDR3 length: 15 amino acids. V shed 3 bases and J shed 4 bases, with 15 bases lying between them. The DNA of the CDR3 is TGTGCCAGCAGTGATCGATCAGGGGGAGGAGAGACCCAGTACTTC. This encodes CASSDRSGGGETQYF.

This clonotype showed up many times. This rearrangement joins TRBV5-1 to TRBJ2-1; 8 bases are a match to TRBD1. The V gene end was trimmed by 4 bases and the J gene end by 0 bases; junction bases not matched to a gene: 3. From germline, CDR1 is SGHRS and CDR2 YFSETQ. This CDR3 spans 15 amino acids. CDR3 in amino acids: CASSPGQGSYNEQFF. CDR3 sequence (DNA): TGCGCCAGCAGCCCCGGACAGGGCTCCTACAATGAGCAGTTCTTC.

The V call is TRBV20-1, the J call TRBJ1-3; no clear D gene. V gave up 0 bases and J gave up 4 bases, with 13 bases separating them. This CDR3 contains 15 residues. In germline, CDR1 is DFQATT, CDR2 SNEGSKA (reference sequence). DNA of the CDR3: TGCAGTGCTAGAGATCCACAGAGATCCGGAAACACCATATATTTT. As protein: CSARDPQRSGNTIYF.

The rearrangement uses TRBV7-7 and TRBJ2-3, with TRBD1 matching over 9 bases. Trimming at V came to 5 bases and at J to 2 bases, leaving 2 bases not matched to a gene. The CDR3 is 14 residues long. Germline V gives CDR1 SSHAT, CDR2 FNYEAQ (reference sequence). The CDR3 is CASSRDRDTDTQYF. CDR3 coding DNA: TGTGCCAGCAGCCGGGACAGGGACACAGATACGCAGTATTTT.

J is TRBJ2-5 and V is TRBV28; tentative D call: TRBD1 (6 bases). The ends were cut back, 6 bases at V and 4 bases at J, with 9 bases in the middle. Looked up from germline, CDR1 is MDHEN and CDR2 is SYDVKM. The CDR3 is 12 residues long. The DNA of the CDR3 is TGTGCCAGCAGCGAGGGGGTAGAGACCCAGTACTTC. This codes for CASSEGVETQYF.

This clonotype has a handful of counts. V gene TRBV6-5 combines with J gene TRBJ2-3; 10 positions agree with TRBD1. Trimming at V came to 5 bases and at J to 3 bases, leaving 11 bases not matched to a gene. CDR3 size: 17 residues. Germline V gene lookup returns CDR1 MNHEY and CDR2 SVGAGI. CDR3 loop: CASSEGQGRIGTDTQYF. CDR3 DNA sequence: TGTGCCAGCAGTGAGGGACAGGGGAGAATCGGTACAGATACGCAGTATTTT.

This clonotype has ten or more counts. This chain joins TRBV29-1 and TRBJ2-1, with 9 bases lining up with TRBD2. The germline V gene has CDR1 SQVTM and CDR2 ANQGSEA. The CDR3 contains 15 residues. The trim removed 4 bases at V and 1 base at J, leaving 5 bases unmatched. CDR3 protein: CSVVSSGISYNEQFF. The CDR3 DNA follows: TGCAGCGTTGTCTCTAGCGGGATATCCTACAATGAGCAGTTCTTC.

The rearrangement joins TRBV11-2 to TRBJ1-5; possible D gene TRBD1, 6 bases. V was pared by 0 bases and J by 5 bases, with 11 bases between. CDR1 is SGHAT and CDR2 is FQNNGV in the germline V gene. CDR3 length: 15 residues. This chain's CDR3 is CASSLDLAGDQPQHF. In nucleotides, the CDR3 is TGTGCCAGCAGCTTAGATCTGGCAGGGGATCAGCCCCAGCATTTT.

This clonotype was detected many times. The chain is built from TRBV5-5 and TRBJ2-3, with 8 bases aligning to TRBD1. CDR3 length: 15 amino acids. The junction had 5 bases not matched to a gene; V was cut back by 4 bases and J by 1 base. The germline gives CDR1 SGHKS, CDR2 YYEKEE (reference sequence). The CDR3 DNA is TGTGCCAGCAGCACCCTGACAGGGGGCACAGATACGCAGTATTTT. Translation gives CASSTLTGGTDTQYF.

This clonotype is judged medium-sized (0.01 to 0.1%). The V gene is TRBV7-8, the J gene TRBJ2-3; tentatively, D is TRBD1 or TRBD2 (7 bases each). With 5 bases removed from V and 1 base from J, the gap between germline ends came to 22 bases. This CDR3 contains 18 residues. Germline V gives CDR1 SGHVS, CDR2 FQNEAQ. CDR3 DNA: TGTGCCAGCAGCCTCCGGACAGGAACAAGCGGGGGCACAGATACGCAGTATTTT. This sequence encodes CASSLRTGTSGGTDTQYF.